Listed here are 11 T cell receptor beta chains from one sample, sequenced in a study of CD8+ T cells in alopecia areata. After isolation, RNA underwent reverse transcription to generate cDNA as the sequencing template. Clones were sequenced by immunoSEQ multiplex PCR, and TCRdb holds only the in-frame ones, with some missing. This sample has about 190,000 clones, with roughly three fifths found just once. Described treatment: oral pan-JAK inhibitor, 5-10 mg twice daily. Sequences were derived from CD4+ T cells sorted from blood, sampled at week 4, from a patient treated with tofacitinib. The receptors stem from a human donor with alopecia areata.

The rearrangement links TRBV9 to TRBJ2-1, with 10 bases fitting TRBD1. The CDR3 contains 15 residues. V dropped 0 bases and J dropped 8; count of bases not matched to a gene: 5. CDR1 is SGDLS, CDR2 YYNGEE, per germline. The CDR3 loop is CASSVGGTGVDEQFF. The CDR3 bases are TGTGCCAGCAGCGTAGGAGGGACAGGGGTCGATGAGCAGTTCTTC. Filled out from reference TRBV9 and TRBJ2-1, the complete variable domain reads DSGVTQTPKHLITATGQRVTLRCSPRSGDLSVYWYQQSLDQGLQFLIQYYNGEERAKGNILERFSAQQFPDLHSELNLSSLELGDSALYFCASSVGGTGVDEQFFGPGTRLTVL.

As concerns this clone: A junction boundary mismatches the germline segment, possibly from a read error. This chain links TRBV5-1 with TRBJ2-7, with 8 bases that match TRBD1. The CDR3 extends over 13 amino acids. The germline V gene has CDR1 SGHRS and CDR2 YFSETQ. This chain's CDR3 is CASSPDREGSLRF. Here the CDR3 DNA reads TGCGCCAGCAGCCCGGACAGGGAAGGGAGTCTTCGCTTC.

The CDR3 reads CASSPQGRGTEAFF. In DNA, the CDR3 is TGTGCCAGCAGCCCGCAGGGGAGGGGCACTGAAGCTTTCTTT. The chain is built from TRBV4-2 and TRBJ1-1, with D possibly TRBD1 on 6 matching bases. V lost 4 bases and J lost 4, with 13 bases in between. The CDR3 has 14 residues. The germline gives CDR1 LGHNA, CDR2 YNFKEQ.

This clone turned up a few times. The chain combines TRBV19 with TRBJ2-1; 7 positions match TRBD2. V was pared by 6 bases and J by 0 bases, with 5 bases of the junction left unmatched. Germline V CDR1 and CDR2: LNHDA, SQIVND (reference sequence). The length of the CDR3 is 15 residues. CDR3: CASSPSGSSYNEQFF. In DNA form, the CDR3 reads TGTGCCAGTAGCCCTAGCGGCAGCTCCTACAATGAGCAGTTCTTC.

This sequence joins TRBV5-1 and TRBJ1-5; TRBD1 agrees at 10 bases. This CDR3 region has 14 residues. With V trimmed by 0 bases and J by 6 bases, 0 bases remained unmatched. The germline gives CDR1 SGHRS, CDR2 YFSETQ. The CDR3 here is CASSLGTGGQPQHF. CDR3 coding DNA: TGCGCCAGCAGCTTGGGGACAGGGGGTCAGCCCCAGCATTTT.

The V call is TRBV5-6, the J call TRBJ1-1; D not resolved. The germline gives CDR1 SGHDT, CDR2 YYEEEE. Trimming left V 2 bases short and J 1 base short, with 9 bases between. The CDR3 covers 14 residues. CDR3 sequence (DNA): TGTGCCAGCAGCTTTGATTTCGGGAACACTGAAGCTTTCTTT. As protein: CASSFDFGNTEAFF.

This clone was seen only a few times. The gene calls are TRBV2 and TRBJ2-5; possibly TRBD2 for D (6 bases). V lost 8 bases, J lost 2 bases, and 12 bases lay in between. Germline CDR1 SNHLY, CDR2 FYNNEI. This CDR3 comprises 13 residues. CDR3 bases: TGTGCCAGCGCCGGACGGGAGCAAGAGACCCAGTACTTC. Its translation is CASAGREQETQYF.

This chain connects TRBV7-9 to TRBJ1-5, with TRBD1 identical over 8 bases. CDR1 and CDR2 from the germline V gene are SEHNR and FQNEAQ (reference sequence). V trimming: 5 bases; J trimming: 0 bases; junction bases outside the gene matches: 6. This CDR3 has 16 amino acids. CDR3 sequence reads: CASSPRTGNSNQPQHF. DNA of the CDR3: TGTGCCAGCAGCCCCAGGACAGGGAATAGCAATCAGCCCCAGCATTTT.

This rearrangement joins TRBV19 to TRBJ2-3; 8 positions match TRBD2. The CDR3 has 17 amino acids. Per germline, CDR1 LNHDA and CDR2 SQIVND (reference sequence). J was trimmed by 1 base and V by 1 base; bases with no gene match: 7. The CDR3 spells CASSIGFQRERTDTQYF. The DNA for the CDR3 is TGTGCCAGTAGTATAGGATTCCAGCGGGAGCGCACAGATACGCAGTATTTT.

This clone turned up a few times. The chain joins TRBV29-1 to TRBJ2-7; 7 bases align to TRBD1. This CDR3 has 12 residues. Per the germline V gene, CDR1 is SQVTM and CDR2 is ANQGSEA. The V segment lost 8 bases and the J segment 2 bases; nucleotides outside the gene matches: 6. CDR3 sequence (DNA): TGCAGCTACACGACAGGGCCCTACGAGCAGTACTTC. It encodes CSYTTGPYEQYF.

The gene calls are TRBV29-1 and TRBJ2-7; 11 positions match TRBD1. This CDR3 spans 13 amino acids. J was trimmed by 3 bases and V by 6 bases; bases with no gene match: 4. The germline V gene has CDR1 SQVTM and CDR2 ANQGSEA. The CDR3 protein is CSVLGTGGYEQYF. The CDR3 DNA sequence: TGCAGCGTCTTGGGGACAGGGGGCTACGAGCAGTACTTC.